This T cell receptor (beta chain) was sequenced in a study of blood T cell repertoires in COVID-19 (TCRdb year 2020). General notes on the study: Samples covering the acute and convalescent phases of COVID-19 were provided by collaborators in the United States, Italy and Spain. The prospective study material was composed of cDNA or gDNA derived from T cells, B-cell-depleted T cells, or PBMCs. Subjects who had been exposed to COVID-19, were actively infected with it, or had recovered from it provided the deeply sampled blood TCRbeta repertoires that made up the dataset. The repertoires were released in a freely available public database intended as a resource for research on the immune response to SARS-CoV-2. The samples were drawn from two sources: the first 160 participants of the ongoing ImmuneRACE study, and over 950 subjects contributed by 6 global collaborators. The sample metadata nearly always contained a de-identified subject ID, COVID-19 status, age in years and sex. Where HLA class I and class II types were available, the types were taken from metadata supplied by the sample provider, not from assay-based typing.

TCRbeta CDR3 regions were amplified from genomic DNA by means of the immunoSEQ Assay, a bias-controlled multiplex PCR. Under the source paper's analysis protocol: The number of nucleated cells in each sample was estimated from the amplification of reference gene primers within the assay. To quantify the absolute abundance of each unique TCRbeta CDR3 rearrangement, sequence reads were collapsed and filtered. For each sample, productive Simpson clonality was calculated as the square root of Simpson's diversity index over productive rearrangements. Not all clones reach the TCRdb copy of this immuneACCESS table, which keeps in-frame sequences only. Checked studies attribute under half of the gap to unresolved V genes and leave the rest unexplained. The D gene and trimming were derived from the DNA, and the V and J assignments and clone size from that table. In this sample the table shows 100,000 to 150,000 clones, more than 70% of which occur a single time. About 1.2% of the sample rests with the top ten.

About this clone: Its antigen is not yet known. No quality values exist for individual bases; no much larger clone is one base distant.

The paper as a whole reports these results and caveats: Clinical and demographic metadata were provided uncurated, with the amount varying by source and participant.

From the germline V gene (reference sequence), CDR1 is SGHAT and CDR2 is FQDESV. V ends up 7 bases short and J 9 bases short, with an unmatched junction base count of 10. The CDR3 numbers 15 residues from cysteine through phenylalanine. Solely the CDR3 DNA is kept, with 45 bases framed from the first base. The collaborating institutions used their own protocols to collect whole blood in K2EDTA tubes. For TCRbeta analysis, collaborators shipped samples as frozen whole blood, isolated PBMCs, or DNA extracted from either of those sample types. Material for sequencing was peripheral blood. This receptor was obtained from a woman aged 80 or older with acute or convalescent COVID-19. Recombination connected TRBV11-1 to TRBJ1-6, with 9 bases aligning to TRBD1. For the CDR3, the sequence is CASTLNRGRFSPLHF. Here is the DNA: TGTGCCAGCACACTGAACAGGGGGCGCTTTTCACCCCTCCACTTT.